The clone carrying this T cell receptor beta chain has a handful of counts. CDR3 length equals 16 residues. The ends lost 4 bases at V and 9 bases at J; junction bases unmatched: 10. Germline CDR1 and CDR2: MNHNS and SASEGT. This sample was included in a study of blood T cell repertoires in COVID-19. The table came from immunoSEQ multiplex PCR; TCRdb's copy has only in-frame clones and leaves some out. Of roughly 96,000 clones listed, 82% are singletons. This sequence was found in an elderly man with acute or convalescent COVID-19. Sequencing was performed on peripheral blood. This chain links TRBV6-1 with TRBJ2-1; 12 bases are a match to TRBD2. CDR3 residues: CASSASSGRASVEQFF. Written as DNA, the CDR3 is TGTGCCAGCAGTGCCTCTAGCGGGAGGGCGTCGGTTGAGCAGTTCTTC.